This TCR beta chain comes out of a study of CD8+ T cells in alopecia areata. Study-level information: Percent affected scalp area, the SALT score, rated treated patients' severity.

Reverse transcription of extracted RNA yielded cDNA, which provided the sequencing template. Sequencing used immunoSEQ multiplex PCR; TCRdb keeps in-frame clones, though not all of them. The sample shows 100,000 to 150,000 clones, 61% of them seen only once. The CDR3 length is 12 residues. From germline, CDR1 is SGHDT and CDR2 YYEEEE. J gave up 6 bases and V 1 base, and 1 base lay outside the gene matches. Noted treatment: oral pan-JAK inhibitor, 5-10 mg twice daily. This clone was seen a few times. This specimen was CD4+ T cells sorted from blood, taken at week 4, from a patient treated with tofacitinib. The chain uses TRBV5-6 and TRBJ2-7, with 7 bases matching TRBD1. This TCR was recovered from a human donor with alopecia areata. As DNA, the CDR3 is TGTGCCAGCAGCTTGAACAGGGGCGAGCAGTACTTC. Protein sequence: CASSLNRGEQYF. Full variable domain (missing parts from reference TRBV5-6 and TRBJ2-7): DAGVTQSPTHLIKTRGQQVTLRCSPKSGHDTVSWYQQALGQGPQFIFQYYEEEERQRGNFPDRFSGHQFPNYSSELNVNALLLGDSALYLCASSLNRGEQYFGPGTRLTVT.